This paragraph reports one T cell receptor beta chain. These data originate in a study of T cell responses to AZD1222 COVID-19 vaccine. Generated by immunoSEQ multiplex PCR, the TCRdb table keeps only in-frame clones and is missing some. The sample consists of about 130,000 clones, 87% of them appearing once. This CDR3 has 12 residues. Germline CDR1 reads GTSNPN; CDR2 reads SVGIG (reference sequence). The V gene lost 7 bases and the J gene lost 1 base, with 10 bases spanning the gap. The material sequenced was peripheral blood, taken on day 0 of AZD1222 vaccination. This chain uses TRBV30 with TRBJ1-2; D is unresolved. This TCR was recovered from an adult in good health. CDR3 nucleotide sequence: TGTGCCTTGGACCGGGGTAACTATGGCTACACCTTC. It is translated as CALDRGNYGYTF.